The TCR beta chain under discussion was sequenced for a study of cytomegalovirus exposure and HLA in healthy donors. Using immunoSEQ multiplex PCR, the repertoire was profiled, and TCRdb retains in-frame clones only, with some absent. The table includes tens of thousands of clones, roughly 90% detected once. The source of this sequence is a woman aged 30 to 39 in good health and CMV-seronegative. Sequencing input: PBMCs.

In nucleotides, the CDR3 is TGTGCCAGCAGCGGAATGGGGCAGGGGAGCACCGGGGAGCTGTTTTTT. Its translation: CASSGMGQGSTGELFF. The V call is TRBV9, the J call TRBJ2-2; D might be TRBD1 (6 bases). V was cut by 3 bases and J by 4 bases, with 16 bases left in between. CDR1 and CDR2 from the germline V gene are SGDLS and YYNGEE. This CDR3 has 16 amino acids.